This entry describes one TCR beta chain. These data belong to a study of shared clonotypes between healthy human individuals. The method was immunoSEQ multiplex PCR; TCRdb's version includes in-frame clones alone and lacks a portion of them. The sample shows approximately 320,000 clones, 80% to 90% of them seen only once. The CDR3 contains 15 residues. Germline CDR1 SQVTM, CDR2 ANQGSEA. The ends were cut back, 6 bases at V and 5 bases at J, with 22 bases in the middle. Material for sequencing was memory CD8+ T cells sorted from blood. Documented subset: CD45RO+ cells pooled with CCR7-negative TemRA cells. J is TRBJ1-2 and V is TRBV29-1, with D maybe TRBD1 (5 bases). The receptor comes from a man aged 18-30 years in good health. In nucleotides, the CDR3 is TGCAGCGTACATTCCGGGGAGGTCGGGGGATATGGCTACACCTTC. Amino acids: CSVHSGEVGGYGYTF. Complete variable domain (other parts from reference TRBV29-1 and TRBJ1-2): SAVISQKPSRDICQRGTSLTIQCQVDSQVTMMFWYRQQPGQSLTLIATANQGSEATYESGFVIDKFPISRPNLTFSTLTVSNMSPEDSSIYLCSVHSGEVGGYGYTFGSGTRLTVV.